These T cell receptor beta chains were read from a single sample in a study of T-cell reconstitution after alpha-beta-depleted transplantation in children. TCRdb reprocessed the PCR reads via MiXCR and lists one record per CDR3 protein. The sample carries a few hundred thousand distinct CDR3 sequences, 9.5% to 13% recorded once. Sequencing used PBMCs from the stem cell graft donor, obtained from the stem cell graft. The source of these receptors is a human donor who donated a stem cell graft to a child with acute myeloid leukemia. CDR3s include the opening cysteine and the closing phenylalanine or tryptophan. The order of the fields is V gene, clone size, D gene, J gene, CDR3 DNA, CDR3 protein. D genes are given only for firm matches. Rows give clone size only sometimes, using once, few, many, or a class for an expanded clone.

V: TRBV10-2; size: few; D: TRBD1; J: TRBJ2-3; DNA: TGCGCCAGCACCGTAGGGGGCCCGGCAGATACGCAGTATTTT; CDR3: CASTVGGPADTQYF
V: TRBV30; size: few; D: -; J: TRBJ2-1; DNA: TGTGCCTGTGGGGGATCGGGCAATGAGCAGTTCTTC; CDR3: CACGGSGNEQFF
V: TRBV12-3/TRBV12-4; size: few; D: TRBD2; J: TRBJ2-3; DNA: TGTGCCAGCAGCAGACTAGCGGGGGGCCCTAGCACAGATACGCAGTATTTT; CDR3: CASSRLAGGPSTDTQYF
V: TRBV9; size: many; D: TRBD2; J: TRBJ2-7; DNA: TGTGCCAGCAGCGTAGGGACTAGCGGGAACGTCTACGAGCAGTACTTC; CDR3: CASSVGTSGNVYEQYF
V: TRBV10-3; size: -; D: -; J: TRBJ2-5; DNA: TGTGCCATCCGATTGGGCCTGGGGACGGGGCAAGAGACCCAGTACTTC; CDR3: CAIRLGLGTGQETQYF
V: TRBV20-1; size: -; D: TRBD2; J: TRBJ2-3; DNA: TGCAGTGCTCGTAGCGGGGTCCGGGGAGATACGCAGTATTTT; CDR3: CSARSGVRGDTQYF
V: TRBV7-9; size: many; D: TRBD1; J: TRBJ2-5; DNA: TGTGCCAGCAGTCGAACAGGGGCCCAAGAGACCCAGTACTTC; CDR3: CASSRTGAQETQYF
V: TRBV19; size: -; D: TRBD1; J: TRBJ1-1; DNA: TGTGCCAGTAGTATAGCGACAGGGTTGATAAACACTGAAGCTTTCTTT; CDR3: CASSIATGLINTEAFF
V: TRBV4-2; size: -; D: TRBD2; J: TRBJ2-2; DNA: TGTGCCAGCAGCCGGTCTAGCGGGAGTTCCGGGGAGCTGTTTTTT; CDR3: CASSRSSGSSGELFF
V: TRBV3-1; size: -; D: -; J: TRBJ1-2; DNA: TGTGCCAGCAGCCAGAGGGGCTCCTATGGCTACACCTTC; CDR3: CASSQRGSYGYTF
V: TRBV12-3/TRBV12-4; size: many; D: -; J: TRBJ2-4; DNA: TGTGCCAGCAGTTCCGGACACCAAATTCAGTACTTC; CDR3: CASSSGHQIQYF
V: TRBV11-2; size: few; D: -; J: TRBJ2-1; DNA: TGTGCCAGCAGCTTAGGTGGCTATCAGAGCTCCTACAATGAGCAGTTCTTC; CDR3: CASSLGGYQSSYNEQFF
V: TRBV10-3; size: few; D: -; J: TRBJ2-4; DNA: TGTGCCATCAGTGAGTCGTTAGGCAGCGACATAGCCAAAAACATTCAGTACTTC; CDR3: CAISESLGSDIAKNIQYF
V: TRBV7-2; size: -; D: -; J: TRBJ2-5; DNA: TGTGCCAGCAGCTTAGCGGAAACCCAAGAGACCCTGTACTTC; CDR3: CASSLAETQETLYF
V: TRBV5-1; size: -; D: -; J: TRBJ2-5; DNA: TGCGCCAGCAGTGCCCGAAGGCAGGAAGAGACCCAGTACTTC; CDR3: CASSARRQEETQYF
V: TRBV18; size: -; D: TRBD1; J: TRBJ1-6; DNA: TGTGCCAGCTCACCTCGGGACAGCAATTCACCCCTCCACTTT; CDR3: CASSPRDSNSPLHF
V: TRBV29-1; size: few; D: TRBD2; J: TRBJ2-3; DNA: TGCAGCGTTGGTGGGGCTCTAGCGGGGATATCGGTAGATACGCAGTATTTT; CDR3: CSVGGALAGISVDTQYF
V: TRBV25-1; size: many; D: TRBD1; J: TRBJ1-1; DNA: TGTGCCAGCAGTACCGACACAGGGGGTACTGAAGCTTTCTTT; CDR3: CASSTDTGGTEAFF
V: TRBV10-3; size: many; D: -; J: TRBJ2-7; DNA: TGTGCCATCAGTGAGTCGGAGGTCTCCTACGAGCAGTACTTC; CDR3: CAISESEVSYEQYF
V: TRBV12-3/TRBV12-4; size: -; D: TRBD1; J: TRBJ1-2; DNA: TGTGCCAGCAAAACACCGGGACAGGGCGACTACGGCTACACCTTC; CDR3: CASKTPGQGDYGYTF
V: TRBV10-3; size: many; D: TRBD1; J: TRBJ2-4; DNA: TGTGCCATCAGCGAACAACAGGGGGCCGCCAAAAACATTCAGTACTTC; CDR3: CAISEQQGAAKNIQYF
V: TRBV12-3/TRBV12-4; size: -; D: TRBD1; J: TRBJ1-4; DNA: TGTGCCAGCAGTTTCCGAACCGGGACAGGAAATGAAAAACTGTTTTTT; CDR3: CASSFRTGTGNEKLFF
V: TRBV12-3/TRBV12-4; size: -; D: -; J: TRBJ2-1; DNA: TGTGCCAGCAGCGGGGGACTTAGCTCCTACAATGAGCAGTTCTTC; CDR3: CASSGGLSSYNEQFF
V: TRBV10-2; size: few; D: -; J: TRBJ2-1; DNA: TGCGCCAGCAGTATACAGGGCTACAATGAGCAGTTCTTC; CDR3: CASSIQGYNEQFF
V: TRBV7-2; size: few; D: -; J: TRBJ1-5; DNA: TGTGCCAGCAGCTTCGCCGGGGTCGATCAGCCCCAGCATTTT; CDR3: CASSFAGVDQPQHF
V: TRBV12-3/TRBV12-4; size: many; D: TRBD2; J: TRBJ2-1; DNA: TGTGCCAGCAGTCAAGCGGGGAATGAGCAGTTCTTC; CDR3: CASSQAGNEQFF
V: TRBV12-3/TRBV12-4; size: -; D: -; J: TRBJ1-2; DNA: TGTGCCAGCAGCCAAGCCGCCGGCGGCTATGGCTACACCTTC; CDR3: CASSQAAGGYGYTF
V: TRBV4-2; size: few; D: TRBD2; J: TRBJ2-3; DNA: TGTGCCAGCAGCCAAGATATGACTAGCGGGAGTCTGGAGGGGGGCACAGATACGCAGTATTTT; CDR3: CASSQDMTSGSLEGGTDTQYF
V: TRBV12-3/TRBV12-4; size: -; D: TRBD2; J: TRBJ2-1; DNA: TGTGCCAGCAGTTTAGTTAGCGGGAGAACCTACAATGAGCAGTTCTTC; CDR3: CASSLVSGRTYNEQFF
V: TRBV5-1; size: few; D: TRBD1; J: TRBJ2-1; DNA: TGCGCCAGCAGCTCCGGGACAGGAGAATACAATGAGCAGTTCTTC; CDR3: CASSSGTGEYNEQFF
V: TRBV7-2; size: few; D: TRBD2; J: TRBJ2-1; DNA: TGTGCCAGCAGCTCGGGACTAGCTTTTGATGAGCAGTTCTTC; CDR3: CASSSGLAFDEQFF
V: TRBV20-1; size: few; D: -; J: TRBJ2-7; DNA: TGCAGTGCTAGAACCGGGCAGGACAACTCCTACGAGCAGTACTTC; CDR3: CSARTGQDNSYEQYF
V: TRBV24-1; size: -; D: -; J: TRBJ2-1; DNA: TGTGCCACCGGGGTACGGGAGAACCCCAATGAGCAGTTCTTC; CDR3: CATGVRENPNEQFF
V: TRBV7-2; size: -; D: -; J: TRBJ2-3; DNA: TGTGCCAGCAGCTCCGGCCAGAGACCAGATACGCAGTATTTT; CDR3: CASSSGQRPDTQYF
V: TRBV7-6; size: few; D: -; J: TRBJ2-2; DNA: TGTGCCAGCAGCTTGGTTCATGTCTGGGCTCGAGGCACCGGGGAGCTGTTTTTT; CDR3: CASSLVHVWARGTGELFF
V: TRBV12-3/TRBV12-4; size: few; D: -; J: TRBJ2-2; DNA: TGTGCCAGCAGTTTTTGGGGGCAAGACACCGGGGAGCTGTTTTTT; CDR3: CASSFWGQDTGELFF
V: TRBV6-1; size: many; D: TRBD1; J: TRBJ1-6; DNA: TGTGCCAGCAGCCGAGGACAGGGGTCCTCCTATAATTCACCCCTCCACTTT; CDR3: CASSRGQGSSYNSPLHF
V: TRBV12-3/TRBV12-4; size: few; D: -; J: TRBJ2-1; DNA: TGTGCCAGCAGTTTTCCACAGAAATACAATGAGCAGTTCTTC; CDR3: CASSFPQKYNEQFF
V: TRBV29-1; size: few; D: TRBD1; J: TRBJ2-3; DNA: TGCAGCGGACAGGGGCGCAGCACAGATACGCAGTATTTT; CDR3: CSGQGRSTDTQYF
V: TRBV5-1; size: -; D: TRBD2; J: TRBJ2-3; DNA: TGCGCCAGCAGCTTGGCCGCGGGGGGCCAAACAAGCACAGATACGCAGTATTTT; CDR3: CASSLAAGGQTSTDTQYF
V: TRBV28; size: few; D: TRBD1; J: TRBJ1-1; DNA: TGTGCCAGCAGTTACCCGGGACAGGGGACTGAAGCTTTCTTT; CDR3: CASSYPGQGTEAFF
V: TRBV12-3/TRBV12-4; size: few; D: TRBD1; J: TRBJ1-1; DNA: TGTGCCAGCAGTCACAGGGGTCCCGAAGCTTTCTTT; CDR3: CASSHRGPEAFF
V: TRBV5-1; size: -; D: TRBD2; J: TRBJ2-3; DNA: TGCGCCAGCAGCTCCTTGGGACTAGCAGATACGCAGTATTTT; CDR3: CASSSLGLADTQYF
V: TRBV7-8; size: many; D: -; J: TRBJ1-1; DNA: TGTGCCAGCAGCTTAAGGTCGAACACTGAAGCTTTCTTT; CDR3: CASSLRSNTEAFF
V: TRBV10-2; size: -; D: -; J: TRBJ1-2; DNA: TGCGCCAGCAGTGTTGACTGGGCGGGCTACACCTTC; CDR3: CASSVDWAGYTF
V: TRBV6-4; size: few; D: TRBD2; J: TRBJ2-1; DNA: TGTGCCAGCGCTCAGACTAGCGGGAGCGATGAGCAGTTCTTC; CDR3: CASAQTSGSDEQFF
V: TRBV7-9; size: many; D: -; J: TRBJ2-7; DNA: TGTGCCAGCAGCCCGGAGGGGACGGGGCCCTACGAGCAGTACTTC; CDR3: CASSPEGTGPYEQYF
V: TRBV6-1; size: -; D: TRBD2; J: TRBJ2-3; DNA: TGTGCCAGCAGTCCCCGTCTTACTAGCGGGAGAGGGGGAGATACGCAGTATTTT; CDR3: CASSPRLTSGRGGDTQYF